Presented here are 7 T cell receptor beta chains from one specimen sequenced in a study of T cells in Graves' hyperthyroidism and ophthalmopathy. Template material for amplifying TCR beta CDR3 regions consisted of RNA transcripts. In the first-round RT-PCR of the TCR CDR3, the HTBI primer set was used. A single record per CDR3 protein comes from TCRdb applying MiXCR to the multiplex PCR reads. Among about 610,000 distinct CDR3 sequences listed, 14% to 15% were seen once. The sample taken for sequencing was blood. The receptors stem from a woman aged 40-49 years with Graves' ophthalmopathy.

Many counts were recorded for this clonotype. The rearrangement links TRBV12-5 to TRBJ2-2; D is ambiguous. Trimming left V 6 bases short and J 5 bases short, with 13 bases between. Germline loops: CDR1 LGHNT, CDR2 FRNRAP. The length of the CDR3 is 14 residues. The CDR3 spells CASGASGRTGELFF. For the CDR3, the DNA is TGTGCTAGTGGAGCTAGTGGTAGGACCGGGGAGCTGTTTTTT.

This clonotype was picked up many times. The CDR3 region is CASSLYTQTQYF. The CDR3, as DNA: TGTGCCAGCAGCTTGTATACGCAGACCCAGTACTTC. This rearrangement joins TRBV5-6 to TRBJ2-5, with no clear D. The V gene lost 1 base and the J gene lost 6 bases, with 7 bases spanning the gap. There are 12 residues in the CDR3. Germline V gene sequence: CDR1 SGHDT, CDR2 YYEEEE.

This clonotype showed up just a few times. The rearrangement links TRBV6-1 to TRBJ1-3; no clear D. V lost 3 bases, J lost 0 bases, and 12 bases lay in between. The CDR3 length is 16 residues. Germline V gene sequence: CDR1 MNHNS, CDR2 SASEGT. The CDR3 DNA reads TGTGCCAGCAGTGAGACTTCGTTGAACTCTGGAAACACCATATATTTT. Translating gives CASSETSLNSGNTIYF.

This clonotype appeared many times. The rearrangement joins TRBV9 to TRBJ2-3, with unresolved D. CDR3 length: 15 amino acids. Germline CDR1 reads SGDLS; CDR2 reads YYNGEE. The V end was cut by 4 bases, the J end by 0 bases, with 12 bases between. CDR3 loop: CASSLTPGSTDTQYF. The CDR3 bases are TGTGCCAGCAGCTTAACACCCGGGAGCACAGATACGCAGTATTTT.

There are many counts of this clonotype. The CDR3 does not close with the conserved phenylalanine or tryptophan, likely indicating a read error. Because the CDR3's place on the DNA is in doubt, the DNA is left out and the CDR3 is given as listed by TCRdb. This chain connects TRBV6-1 to TRBJ2-7; the DNA was not used to check the table's D call, TRBD2. Germline V gene data show CDR1 as MNHNS and CDR2 as SASEGT. The CDR3 length equals 13 residues, ends included. The CDR3 here is CASSEGLAEPPSS.

This clonotype was counted many times. The rearrangement joins TRBV12-5 to TRBJ2-5, with D perhaps given as TRBD1 or TRBD2 (5 bases each). This CDR3 has 16 residues. V shed 3 bases and J shed 5 bases, with 19 bases lying between them. CDR1 and CDR2 from the germline V gene are LGHNT and FRNRAP. CDR3 loop: CASGLAQSGRSETQYF. The CDR3 DNA reads TGTGCTAGTGGTTTAGCCCAATCAGGGAGAAGCGAGACCCAGTACTTC.

This clonotype was observed at least ten times. The gene calls are TRBV29-1 and TRBJ1-3; D not certain. The CDR3 consists of 12 residues. CDR1 is SQVTM and CDR2 is ANQGSEA in the germline V gene. Trimming shortened V by 4 bases and J by 6 bases, and 10 bases separated the two germline ends. CDR3 sequence reads: CSVAPTSNTIYF. As DNA, the CDR3 is TGCAGCGTTGCCCCTACTTCAAACACCATATATTTT.